This TCR beta chain was profiled in a study of shared clonotypes between healthy human individuals. About this clone itself: Its antigen is still unknown.

Each replicate PCR on the sorted subsets used about 0.2 ug DNA (around 30,000 T cell genomes). TCRdb's table, derived via immunoSEQ multiplex PCR, lists solely in-frame clones and lacks some. This sample carries about 2 million clones, over 85% of them seen once, and the ten largest clones take 1% to 1.5%. Germline V gene data show CDR1 as WSHSY and CDR2 as SAAADI. Trimming removed 10 bases from V and 4 bases from J; junction bases left unmatched: 18. CDR3 length: 16 residues. Cells designated naive CD8 were CD45RO-negative and were positively selected for CCR7, with terminally differentiated effector memory CD45RA+ cells excluded. The study's findings and limits: For naive CD4 cells, around 5% of clonotypes were shared across a handful of donors. Sequencing of the sorted subsets was shown by rarefaction to be incomplete despite large depth. Donor scarcity curtailed the genetic and exposure-history diversity represented herein.

Source material: naive CD8+ T cells sorted from blood. The sequence came from a man aged 18 to 30 in good health. The gene calls are TRBV10-2 and TRBJ1-2, with 7 bases aligning to TRBD1. CDR3 coding DNA: TGCGCCACCTCGGACAGGCTTATTTTGAACTCCTATGGCTACACCTTC. It translates to CATSDRLILNSYGYTF.